This TCR beta chain originates from a study of T cells in Graves' hyperthyroidism and ophthalmopathy. Study as a whole: Peripheral blood was taken when the disease was first diagnosed, before any treatment began. General study findings and limits: Most clonotypes expanded in thyroid above 0.001 were likewise present in blood.

Trimming pared 5 bases from V and 3 bases from J, leaving 3 bases between. Germline V gene data show CDR1 as SQVTM and CDR2 as ANQGSEA. The CDR3 length is 10 residues. Uncontrolled infection, other autoimmune disease, pregnancy or lactation barred patients from enrollment. Thyroid ultrasound, orbital computed tomography, clinical symptoms, and serum thyroxine and TRAb underpinned diagnoses. The sample holds many counts of this clonotype. Antigen: not known. It was RNA transcripts that yielded the amplified TCR beta CDR3 regions. HTBI primers were employed in a first-round RT-PCR of the TCR CDR3. TCRdb processed the multiplex PCR reads anew with MiXCR; each CDR3 protein has one entry. The data contain 250,000 to 300,000 distinct CDR3 sequences, about 15% of them singletons.

V usage is TRBV29-1 and J usage is TRBJ2-3, with D hard to call. The sequencing input was blood. This clonotype was sampled from a woman in her forties with Graves' hyperthyroidism that later progressed to Graves' ophthalmopathy. CDR3 protein: CSVQTDTQYF. The CDR3 DNA reads TGCAGCGTTCAGACAGATACGCAGTATTTT.